These 28 T cell receptor beta chains came from one sample sequenced in a study of CD8+ T cells in alopecia areata. cDNA serving as the sequencing template came from extracted, reverse transcribed RNA. Sequencing used immunoSEQ multiplex PCR; TCRdb keeps in-frame clones, though not all of them. This sample carries about 140,000 clones, 80% to 90% of them seen once, and the ten largest clones take roughly 25%. Noted treatment: oral pan-JAK inhibitor, 5-10 mg twice daily. The sequencing here drew on CD8+ T cells sorted from blood, taken at week 4, from a patient treated with tofacitinib. These TCRs come from a human donor with alopecia areata.

This sequence joins TRBV5-6 and TRBJ2-5; D possibly corresponds to TRBD1 (6 bases). V lost 1 base to trimming and J lost 11 bases, with 18 bases between them. This CDR3 comprises 14 residues. Per germline, CDR1 SGHDT and CDR2 YYEEEE. This chain's CDR3 is CASSLSFQGLLQYF. The CDR3 nucleotides are TGTGCCAGCAGCTTGTCTTTCCAGGGGCTGCTACAGTACTTC.

V usage is TRBV5-6 and J usage is TRBJ1-2; D is undetermined. The CDR3 has 13 residues. V lost 5 bases, J lost 4 bases, and 12 bases lay in between. Germline CDR1 is SGHDT and CDR2 is YYEEEE. CDR3 protein: CASRFGVSYGYTF. As DNA, the CDR3 is TGTGCCAGCAGATTCGGGGTTTCCTATGGCTACACCTTC.

V usage is TRBV13 and J usage is TRBJ1-6; D call uncertain. Trimming removed 3 bases from V and 6 bases from J, with 9 bases in between. CDR1 is PRHDT, CDR2 FYEKMQ, per germline (reference sequence). This CDR3 comprises 14 residues. The CDR3 loop reads CASSLRAPNSPLHF. The CDR3 DNA reads as TGTGCCAGCAGCTTGCGGGCTCCTAATTCACCCCTCCACTTT.

The rearrangement uses TRBV7-9 and TRBJ1-1, with D unresolved. CDR1 is SEHNR and CDR2 is FQNEAQ in the germline V gene (reference sequence). The V end lost 1 base, the J end lost 3 bases, and 12 bases lay between the germline ends. The length of the CDR3 is 15 residues. The DNA for the CDR3 is TGTGCCAGCAGCTTAGTAGGGAGTCAGGACACTGAAGCTTTCTTT. As protein: CASSLVGSQDTEAFF.

The rearrangement uses TRBV15 and TRBJ1-1; TRBD1 agrees at 7 bases. The V and J ends lost 1 base and 5 bases, in that order; junction bases with no gene match: 7. CDR3 length equals 15 residues. Germline-derived CDR1 and CDR2 are LNHNV and YYDKDF (reference sequence). CDR3 bases: TGTGCCACCAGCAGAGCCCCCCAGGGGGGGACTGAAGCTTTCTTT. It specifies CATSRAPQGGTEAFF.

The chain is built from TRBV11-2 and TRBJ2-4; D is unclear. The CDR3 loop spans 17 amino acids. Germline V gene data show CDR1 as SGHAT and CDR2 as FQNNGV. Trimming took off 4 bases at V and 0 bases at J, with 16 bases between the two ends. For the CDR3, the DNA is TGTGCCAGCAGCTCCTACCCGGCAGACCTAGCCAAAAACATTCAGTACTTC. Translating it yields CASSSYPADLAKNIQYF.

This chain joins TRBV5-6 and TRBJ2-5, with D perhaps matching TRBD2 (6 bases). The CDR3 has 17 residues. V was cut by 6 bases and J by 5 bases, with 26 bases left in between. CDR1 is SGHDT, CDR2 YYEEEE, per germline. This CDR3 is CASKLGRFRAGTETQYF. The CDR3 DNA follows: TGTGCCAGCAAATTGGGGCGGTTCAGGGCGGGGACGGAGACCCAGTACTTC.

V and J are TRBV9 and TRBJ2-5; 8 nucleotides align to TRBD1. Trimming took 1 base from V and 2 from J; bases not matched to a gene: 4. Germline V gene sequence: CDR1 SGDLS, CDR2 YYNGEE. There are 15 residues in the CDR3. CDR3 DNA sequence: TGTGCCAGCAGCGTAACAGGGGGACTGCAAGAGACCCAGTACTTC. Protein: CASSVTGGLQETQYF.

The V call is TRBV29-1, the J call TRBJ2-2; D possibly uses TRBD1 or TRBD2 (5 bases each). The V gene lost 2 bases and the J gene lost 7 bases, with 11 bases spanning the gap. CDR1 is SQVTM, CDR2 ANQGSEA, per germline. The CDR3 spans 13 residues. The CDR3 loop is CSVEYGASGELFF. The CDR3 nucleotides are TGCAGCGTTGAATACGGGGCGAGCGGGGAGCTGTTTTTT.

This clone was counted between two and nine times. The genes are TRBV18 and TRBJ2-5, with D unresolved. The V gene's germline CDR1 is KGHSH and CDR2 LQKENI. CDR3 length equals 14 residues. Trimming removed 0 bases at V and 5 bases at J, with 10 bases between. The CDR3 DNA sequence: TGTGCCAGCTCACCACCAGACGGGCGGGAGACCCAGTACTTC. Its protein product is CASSPPDGRETQYF.

The chain is built from TRBV19 and TRBJ2-1; either TRBD1 or TRBD2 may supply D (6 bases each). The CDR3 loop spans 14 amino acids. The V gene's germline CDR1 is LNHDA and CDR2 SQIVND (reference sequence). V was shortened by 9 bases and J by 3 bases, with 15 bases between the two germline ends. The CDR3 is CASQKGGDYNEQFF. CDR3 nucleotide sequence: TGTGCCAGCCAGAAGGGGGGCGACTACAATGAGCAGTTCTTC.

This clone was seen a few times. The chain has TRBV2 and TRBJ2-1; D is unresolved. V was clipped by 4 bases and J by 7 bases, with 11 bases between them. The CDR3 has 13 amino acids. Germline assignment: CDR1 SNHLY and CDR2 FYNNEI. This chain's CDR3 is CASSGGYENEQFF. CDR3 nucleotide sequence: TGTGCCAGCAGTGGCGGCTATGAAAATGAGCAGTTCTTC.

This chain connects TRBV5-6 to TRBJ1-1; possible D gene TRBD1, 5 bases. The CDR3 is made up of 13 amino acids. Germline V gene data show CDR1 as SGHDT and CDR2 as YYEEEE. V was trimmed by 4 bases and J by 6 bases, leaving 13 bases between them. The CDR3 DNA reads TGTGCCAGCAGCCCCTGGGGGGAGGCTGAAGCTTTCTTT. Protein: CASSPWGEAEAFF.

A few counts support this clone. One junction end does not reproduce the germline sequence, and a read error may be involved. The gene calls are TRBV29-1 and TRBJ2-7; D is tentatively TRBD1 or TRBD2 (5 bases each). Germline lookup yields CDR1 SQVTM and CDR2 ANQGSEA. The CDR3 extends over 11 amino acids. CDR3 protein: CSAGTSHEQYF. CDR3 in DNA: TGCAGCGCCGGGACCTCCCACGAGCAGTACTTC.

The chain has TRBV6-1 and TRBJ2-7; perhaps TRBD1 as D (6 bases). The CDR3 loop spans 11 amino acids. V shed 1 base and J shed 12 bases, with 10 bases lying between them. The V gene's germline CDR1 is MNHNS and CDR2 SASEGT. The DNA of the CDR3 is TGTGCCAGCAGTGAAGGACAGGATAGGTACTTC. This gives the protein CASSEGQDRYF.

The chain is built from TRBV5-1 and TRBJ2-2; 10 bases agree with TRBD2. V shed 1 base and J 0 bases; nucleotides not matched to a gene: 6. Per germline, CDR1 SGHRS and CDR2 YFSETQ. The CDR3 has 18 amino acids. The CDR3 protein is CASSLTSGALANTGELFF. The CDR3 nucleotides read TGCGCCAGCAGCTTGACTAGCGGGGCCCTCGCGAACACCGGGGAGCTGTTTTTT.

The chain employs TRBV19 and TRBJ2-3; 7 nucleotides match TRBD1. V was clipped by 6 bases and J by 2 bases; unmatched bases: 8. The germline gives CDR1 LNHDA, CDR2 SQIVND (reference sequence). This CDR3 contains 15 residues. The CDR3 DNA reads TGTGCCAGTAGCCAGACAGGGTCGTCCACAGATACGCAGTATTTT. It encodes CASSQTGSSTDTQYF.

V usage is TRBV10-3 and J usage is TRBJ2-7; 9 bases align to TRBD2. There are 15 residues in the CDR3. In germline, CDR1 is ENHRY, CDR2 SYGVKD. With V trimmed by 7 bases and J by 4 bases, 11 bases remained unmatched. The CDR3 nucleotides read TGTGCCATCACGCCAGAAGCGGGGGGTACTTACGAGCAGTACTTC. It encodes CAITPEAGGTYEQYF.

This sequence joins TRBV7-9 and TRBJ2-1, with TRBD1 identical over 7 bases. V trimming: 6 bases; J trimming: 4 bases; junction bases outside the gene matches: 9. The germline V gene has CDR1 SEHNR and CDR2 FQNEAQ (reference sequence). The CDR3 runs to 15 residues. This CDR3 reads CASSLTGFVYNEQFF. In nucleotides, the CDR3 is TGTGCCAGCAGTCTGACAGGGTTTGTGTACAATGAGCAGTTCTTC.

In nucleotides, the CDR3 is TGTGCCAGCAGTTACTGGGGAGAGGAGGAAAAACTGTTTTTT. This translates into CASSYWGEEEKLFF. The rearrangement links TRBV6-6 to TRBJ1-4, with D hard to call. The germline V gene encodes CDR1 MNHNY and CDR2 SVGAGI (reference sequence). Trimming pared 1 base from V and 8 bases from J, leaving 11 bases between. CDR3 length equals 14 residues.

The chain recombines TRBV4-3 with TRBJ2-3; the match to TRBD2 covers 8 bases. The CDR3 has 15 residues. Germline V CDR1 and CDR2: LGHNA, YSLEER. V gave up 4 bases and J gave up 4 bases; unmatched junction bases: 7. CDR3 in amino acids: CASSPSGGDSDTQYF. CDR3 nucleotide sequence: TGCGCCAGCAGCCCCTCCGGGGGGGACTCAGATACGCAGTATTTT.

This chain uses TRBV9 with TRBJ1-2; D not certain. This CDR3 comprises 13 residues. V dropped 0 bases and J dropped 8 bases, with 11 bases sitting between them. The V gene's germline CDR1 is SGDLS and CDR2 YYNGEE. The CDR3 loop reads CASSVGLSGGYTF. CDR3 nucleotides: TGTGCCAGCAGCGTAGGTTTATCCGGGGGCTACACCTTC.

The chain joins TRBV2 to TRBJ2-7, with D maybe TRBD1 (6 bases). Trimming took 6 bases from V and 6 from J, leaving 6 bases between them. CDR3 length equals 10 residues. The germline gives CDR1 SNHLY, CDR2 FYNNEI. The CDR3: CASRGGEQYF. CDR3 DNA sequence: TGTGCCAGCAGAGGGGGCGAGCAGTACTTC.

V and J are TRBV5-1 and TRBJ2-5, with a possible D match to TRBD1 (6 bases). The J call may be incorrect, as the DNA end agrees better with TRBJ2-7. This CDR3 contains 14 residues. In germline, CDR1 is SGHRS, CDR2 YFSETQ. The CDR3 region has the DNA TGCGCCAGCAGCTTAGAACAGGGTGCCTCCGAGCAGTACTTC. Its protein product is CASSLEQGASEQYF.

V and J are TRBV6-5 and TRBJ1-1, with a weak D call TRBD1 (5 bases). V lost 8 bases and J lost 4, with 17 bases in between. Germline V CDR1 and CDR2: MNHEY, SVGAGI. This CDR3 is built from 14 residues. For the CDR3, the DNA is TGTGCCAGCTTGAAGGGACCAAGGGGCACTGAAGCTTTCTTT. Translation gives CASLKGPRGTEAFF.

This chain uses TRBV7-9 with TRBJ2-7; the D is unclear. CDR3 length: 13 residues. Per germline, CDR1 SEHNR and CDR2 FQNEAQ (reference sequence). In nucleotides, the CDR3 is TGTGCTACCCGTGAAGCGATAGGGTACGAGCAGTACTTC. Translation: CATREAIGYEQYF.

The chain carries TRBV10-3 and TRBJ2-5; 8 bases align to TRBD1. The CDR3 runs 14 residues. CDR1 and CDR2 (germline): ENHRY, SYGVKD. The V and J ends lost 4 bases and 5 bases, in that order; junction bases with no gene match: 6. CDR3 coding DNA: TGTGCCATCAGTGGGGACAGGTCTAGTGAGACCCAGTACTTC. Its protein product is CAISGDRSSETQYF.

The rearrangement joins TRBV7-9 to TRBJ2-1; 8 bases match TRBD2. Trimming cost V 5 bases and J 6 bases; bases outside gene matches: 9. This CDR3 comprises 15 residues. Germline V gives CDR1 SEHNR, CDR2 FQNEAQ (reference sequence). CDR3 sequence reads: CASSQTWTSFNEQFF. The CDR3 nucleotides read TGTGCCAGCAGCCAGACCTGGACTAGCTTCAATGAGCAGTTCTTC.